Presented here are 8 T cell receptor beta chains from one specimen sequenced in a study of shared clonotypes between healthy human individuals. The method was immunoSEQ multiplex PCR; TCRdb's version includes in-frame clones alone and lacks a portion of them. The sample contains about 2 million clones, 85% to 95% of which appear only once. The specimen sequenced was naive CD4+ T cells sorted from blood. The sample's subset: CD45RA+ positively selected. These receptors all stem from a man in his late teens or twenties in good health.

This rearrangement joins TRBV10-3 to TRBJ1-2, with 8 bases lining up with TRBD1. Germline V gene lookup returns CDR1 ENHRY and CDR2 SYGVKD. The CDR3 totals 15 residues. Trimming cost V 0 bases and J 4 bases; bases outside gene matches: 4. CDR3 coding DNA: TGTGCCATCAGTGAGTCCAGGGGGCCCGTCTATGGCTACACCTTC. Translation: CAISESRGPVYGYTF.

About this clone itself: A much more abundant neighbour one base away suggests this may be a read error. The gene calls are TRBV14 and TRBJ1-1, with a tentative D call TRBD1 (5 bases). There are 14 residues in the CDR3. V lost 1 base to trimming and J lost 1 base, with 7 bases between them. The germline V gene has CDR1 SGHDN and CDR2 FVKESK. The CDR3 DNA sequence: TGTGCCAGCAGCCAAGGTAGGGGGAACACTGAAGCTTTCTTT. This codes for CASSQGRGNTEAFF.

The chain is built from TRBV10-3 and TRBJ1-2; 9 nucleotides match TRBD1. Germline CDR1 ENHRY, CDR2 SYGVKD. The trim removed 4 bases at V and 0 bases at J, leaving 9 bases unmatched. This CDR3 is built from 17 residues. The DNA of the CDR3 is TGTGCCATCAGTGGTTTGGACAGGGGAGGATCTAACTATGGCTACACCTTC. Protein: CAISGLDRGGSNYGYTF.

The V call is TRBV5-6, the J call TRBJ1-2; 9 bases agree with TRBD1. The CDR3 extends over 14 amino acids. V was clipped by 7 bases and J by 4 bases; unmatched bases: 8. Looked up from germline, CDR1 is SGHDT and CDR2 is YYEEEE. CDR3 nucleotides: TGTGCCAGCGAACCCGGACAGGGGCGCTATGGCTACACCTTC. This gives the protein CASEPGQGRYGYTF.

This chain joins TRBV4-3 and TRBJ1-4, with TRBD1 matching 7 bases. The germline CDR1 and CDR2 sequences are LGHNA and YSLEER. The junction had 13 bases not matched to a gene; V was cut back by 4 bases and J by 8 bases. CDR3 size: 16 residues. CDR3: CASSPREGARGEKLFF. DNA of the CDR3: TGCGCCAGCAGCCCACGAGAGGGGGCGCGAGGGGAAAAACTGTTTTTT.

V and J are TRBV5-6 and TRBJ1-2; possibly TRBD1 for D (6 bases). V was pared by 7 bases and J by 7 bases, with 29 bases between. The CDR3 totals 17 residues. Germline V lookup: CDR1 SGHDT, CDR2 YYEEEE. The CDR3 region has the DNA TGTGCCAGCCGAAGGGGGGCGTCTTTCCTCGGCGACGGTGGCTACACCTTC. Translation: CASRRGASFLGDGGYTF.

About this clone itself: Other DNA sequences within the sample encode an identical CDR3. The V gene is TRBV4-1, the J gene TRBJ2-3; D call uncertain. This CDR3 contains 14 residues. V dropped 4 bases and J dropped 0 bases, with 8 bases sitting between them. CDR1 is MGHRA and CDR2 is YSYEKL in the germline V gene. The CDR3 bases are TGCGCCAGCAGCCCCACCGGGAGCACAGATACGCAGTATTTT. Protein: CASSPTGSTDTQYF.

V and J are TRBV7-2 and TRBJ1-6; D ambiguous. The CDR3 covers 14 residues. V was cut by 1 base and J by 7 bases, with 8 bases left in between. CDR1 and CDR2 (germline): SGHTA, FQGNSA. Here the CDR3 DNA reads TGTGCCAGCAGCTTAGGCGGGATCAATTCACCCCTCCACTTT. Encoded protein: CASSLGGINSPLHF.